These 10 T cell receptor beta chains were all obtained from the same sample, sequenced in a study of cytomegalovirus exposure and HLA in healthy donors. Libraries were prepared by immunoSEQ multiplex PCR; TCRdb keeps only in-frame clonotypes and omits some of them. The data show some 120,000 clones, about 89% seen once. Sequencing used PBMCs. The receptors here all came from a woman aged 18-29 years in good health and CMV-seronegative.

The chain links TRBV7-9 to TRBJ2-5; TRBD1 is a possible D gene (6 bases). Germline V gene sequence: CDR1 SEHNR, CDR2 FQNEAQ (reference sequence). Trimming took 5 bases from V and 5 from J, leaving 12 bases between them. This CDR3 spans 13 amino acids. The CDR3 is CASSPAGEETQYF. CDR3 sequence (DNA): TGTGCCAGCAGCCCAGCAGGGGAGGAGACCCAGTACTTC.

The chain carries TRBV11-1 and TRBJ2-1, with D possibly TRBD1 on 5 matching bases. The CDR3 loop spans 12 amino acids. Per germline, CDR1 SGHAT and CDR2 FQDESV (reference sequence). Trimming shortened V by 1 base and J by 13 bases, and 11 bases separated the two germline ends. This CDR3 is CASSLGTRAQFF. The CDR3 DNA reads as TGTGCCAGCAGCTTAGGAACCAGGGCTCAGTTCTTC.

The chain uses TRBV7-9 and TRBJ2-1; 12 positions match TRBD2. Per germline, CDR1 SEHNR and CDR2 FQNEAQ (reference sequence). The CDR3 extends over 15 amino acids. V trimming: 5 bases; J trimming: 5 bases; junction bases outside the gene matches: 4. The CDR3 protein is CASSPTSGRNNEQFF. In nucleotides, the CDR3 is TGTGCCAGCAGCCCCACTAGCGGGAGGAACAATGAGCAGTTCTTC. The full variable domain, with the rest looked up from reference TRBV7-9 and TRBJ2-1, is DTGVSQNPRHKITKRGQNVTFRCDPISEHNRLYWYRQTLGQGPEFLTYFQNEAQLEKSRLLSDRFSAERPKGSFSTLEIQRTEQGDSAMYLCASSPTSGRNNEQFFGPGTRLTVL.

The V call is TRBV5-4, the J call TRBJ2-5, with a weak D call TRBD2 (6 bases). CDR3 length: 14 amino acids. Deletions cut 0 bases from V and 2 bases from J, with 8 bases between. The germline V gene encodes CDR1 SGHNT and CDR2 YYREEE (reference sequence). CDR3: CASSLAGLQETQYF. CDR3 sequence (DNA): TGTGCCAGCAGCTTGGCCGGACTACAAGAGACCCAGTACTTC.

The V call is TRBV10-3, the J call TRBJ1-2, with 10 bases matching TRBD1. The CDR3 contains 13 residues. Looked up from germline, CDR1 is ENHRY and CDR2 is SYGVKD. The junction had 4 bases not matched to a gene; V was cut back by 4 bases and J by 8 bases. The CDR3: CAISAGQGDGYTF. CDR3 nucleotide sequence: TGTGCCATCAGTGCCGGACAGGGGGACGGCTACACCTTC.

The CDR3 DNA reads TGTGCCAGCAGCTGGGGGGACAGTAGCACAGATACGCAGTATTTT. This encodes CASSWGDSSTDTQYF. V and J are TRBV7-9 and TRBJ2-3, with a tentative D call TRBD1 (7 bases). Germline CDR1 is SEHNR and CDR2 is FQNEAQ (reference sequence). V was clipped by 4 bases and J by 0 bases, with 11 bases between them. The CDR3 is 15 residues long.

This chain's CDR3 is CASSLEAGAYEQYF. CDR3 in DNA: TGTGCCAGCAGCTTAGAGGCCGGAGCCTACGAGCAGTACTTC. This rearrangement joins TRBV11-2 to TRBJ2-7; D call uncertain. The CDR3 covers 14 residues. V lost 0 bases, J lost 2 bases, and 8 bases lay in between. Germline values: CDR1 SGHAT, CDR2 FQNNGV.

The gene calls are TRBV7-6 and TRBJ2-7; tentatively, D is TRBD1 (5 bases). V lost 0 bases, J lost 3 bases, and 9 bases lay in between. The CDR3 runs 14 residues. Germline lookup yields CDR1 SGHVS and CDR2 FNYEAQ. The CDR3 nucleotides read TGTGCCAGCAGCTTAGCCTCCCAGGGCTACGAGCAGTACTTC. Protein: CASSLASQGYEQYF.

The chain couples TRBV7-9 to TRBJ2-3, with a tentative D call TRBD2 (5 bases). The germline CDR1 and CDR2 sequences are SEHNR and FQNEAQ (reference sequence). V was cut by 4 bases and J by 2 bases, with 25 bases left in between. CDR3 length: 19 residues. The CDR3 DNA sequence: TGTGCCAGCAGCTATATAGTCTCGGACTCAAGGGATCTCACAGATACGCAGTATTTT. It codes for CASSYIVSDSRDLTDTQYF.

V usage is TRBV9 and J usage is TRBJ2-5; 9 bases map to TRBD1. The CDR3 sequence is 15 residues long. CDR1 is SGDLS, CDR2 YYNGEE, per germline. V lost 4 bases and J lost 4; bases outside the gene matches: 8. CDR3 in amino acids: CASSSEDRGVETQYF. CDR3 coding DNA: TGTGCCAGCAGCTCAGAAGACAGGGGGGTAGAGACCCAGTACTTC.